Below are 5 T cell receptor beta chains sequenced from a single sample in a study of cytomegalovirus exposure and HLA in healthy donors. It was with 60 Vbeta and 13 Jbeta primers that the PCR ran. Sequencing was performed with immunoSEQ multiplex PCR; in TCRdb, only in-frame clones are kept and a portion is missing. This sample has around 190,000 clones, with 82% found just once. The sequencing sample was made of PBMCs. Receptors originate from a woman aged 45-60 years in good health and CMV-seronegative.

The chain carries TRBV7-9 and TRBJ2-7; 10 nucleotides line up with TRBD2. The CDR3 has 17 residues. Germline V gene lookup returns CDR1 SEHNR and CDR2 FQNEAQ (reference sequence). V trimming: 1 base; J trimming: 6 bases; junction bases outside the gene matches: 12. The CDR3 is CASSLGRSGGLLGEQYF. Written as DNA, the CDR3 is TGTGCCAGCAGCTTAGGTCGTAGCGGGGGGTTACTTGGCGAGCAGTACTTC.

This clone was counted a few times. The rearrangement links TRBV15 to TRBJ2-1, with D tentatively TRBD2 (7 bases). Trimming took off 0 bases at V and 6 bases at J, with 18 bases between the two ends. Germline CDR1 and CDR2: LNHNV and YYDKDF (reference sequence). This CDR3 spans 17 amino acids. The CDR3 DNA reads as TGTGCCACCAGCAGAGACATGGGGCAGGGGAGGGGCAATGAGCAGTTCTTC. It encodes CATSRDMGQGRGNEQFF.

The chain combines TRBV25-1 with TRBJ2-5, with TRBD2 matching over 10 bases. In germline, CDR1 is MGHDK, CDR2 SYGVNS. The V gene end was trimmed by 2 bases and the J gene end by 2 bases; junction bases not matched to a gene: 2. This CDR3 is built from 15 residues. CDR3 sequence (DNA): TGTGCCAGCAGTGAAGGACTAGCGGTACAAGAGACCCAGTACTTC. This codes for CASSEGLAVQETQYF.

The chain is built from TRBV6-5 and TRBJ1-1; D uncertain. Germline CDR1 MNHEY, CDR2 SVGAGI. Trimming pared 2 bases from V and 4 bases from J, leaving 14 bases between. CDR3 length: 15 residues. CDR3 amino acids: CASSYGSGWITEAFF. The CDR3 DNA reads TGTGCCAGCAGTTACGGTTCGGGTTGGATCACTGAAGCTTTCTTT.

The chain has TRBV28 and TRBJ1-4; 12 bases are shared with TRBD1. V shed 6 bases, J shed 9 bases, and the junction held 8 bases outside the gene matches. The CDR3 length is 15 residues. Germline CDR1 MDHEN, CDR2 SYDVKM. The CDR3 here is CASSSPGQGAQKLFF. Here the CDR3 DNA reads TGTGCCAGCAGCTCCCCGGGACAGGGGGCCCAAAAACTGTTTTTT.